This T cell receptor (beta chain) was recorded in a study of beta chain features in type 1 diabetes. Overall study context: Sorted cells numbering under 140,000,000 were examined across all samples.

Of the isolated RNA, all was reverse transcribed, and so the sequenced material was expressed TCRB transcripts. This table comes from immunoSEQ multiplex PCR, and its TCRdb copy is limited to in-frame clones, with some not included. There are hundreds of thousands of clones in the sample; around an eighth occur only once, and 0.022% lies in the top ten. As regards this clone: The antigen is unknown.

Germline V gene data show CDR1 as MGHDK and CDR2 as SYGVNS. This CDR3 region has 16 residues. J gave up 5 bases and V 0 bases, and 8 bases lay outside the gene matches. The study, taken as a whole, reports: Reads derived from cDNA could over-represent cells showing high TCR expression. Among all four CD4+ subsets, Type 1 diabetes patients had TCRB CDR3s that were moderately but significantly shorter.

This sequence originates from a man in his late teens or twenties with type 1 diabetes. Sequenced sample: naive CD4+ T cells from blood. The chain has TRBV25-1 and TRBJ1-2; 8 bases line up with TRBD1. DNA for the CDR3: TGTGCCAGCAGTGAATATCCAGGGGGCGCTTCTTATGGCTACACCTTC. Residues: CASSEYPGGASYGYTF.